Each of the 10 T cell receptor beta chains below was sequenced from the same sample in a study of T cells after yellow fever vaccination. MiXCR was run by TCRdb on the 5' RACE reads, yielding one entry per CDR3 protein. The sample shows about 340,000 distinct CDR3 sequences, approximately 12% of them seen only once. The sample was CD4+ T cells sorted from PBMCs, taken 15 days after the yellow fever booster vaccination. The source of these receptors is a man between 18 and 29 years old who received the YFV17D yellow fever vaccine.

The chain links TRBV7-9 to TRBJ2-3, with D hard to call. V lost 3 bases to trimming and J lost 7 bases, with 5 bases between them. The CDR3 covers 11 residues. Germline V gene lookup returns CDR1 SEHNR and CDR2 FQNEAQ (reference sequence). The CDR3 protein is CASSFSNTQYF. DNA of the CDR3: TGTGCCAGCAGCTTTAGCAATACGCAGTATTTT.

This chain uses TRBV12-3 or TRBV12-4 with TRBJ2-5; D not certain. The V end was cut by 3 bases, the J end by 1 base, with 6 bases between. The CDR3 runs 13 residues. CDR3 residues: CASSLRSQETQYF. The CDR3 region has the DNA TGTGCCAGCAGTTTGCGGAGCCAAGAGACCCAGTACTTC.

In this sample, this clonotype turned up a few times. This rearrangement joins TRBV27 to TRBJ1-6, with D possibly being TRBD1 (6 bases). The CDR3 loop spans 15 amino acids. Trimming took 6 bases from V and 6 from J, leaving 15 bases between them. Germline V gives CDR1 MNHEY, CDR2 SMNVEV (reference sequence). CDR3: CASRNREPTNSPLHF. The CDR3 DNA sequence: TGTGCCAGCAGGAACAGGGAACCTACTAATTCACCCCTCCACTTT.

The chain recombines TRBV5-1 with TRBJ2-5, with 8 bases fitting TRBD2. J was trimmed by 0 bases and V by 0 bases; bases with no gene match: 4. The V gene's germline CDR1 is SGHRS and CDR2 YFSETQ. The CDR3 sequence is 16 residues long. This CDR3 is CASSLALRGDQETQYF. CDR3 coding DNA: TGCGCCAGCAGCTTGGCTTTGCGGGGGGACCAAGAGACCCAGTACTTC. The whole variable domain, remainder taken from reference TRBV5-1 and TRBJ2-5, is KAGVTQTPRYLIKTRGQQVTLSCSPISGHRSVSWYQQTPGQGLQFLFEYFSETQRNKGNFPGRFSGRQFSNSRSEMNVSTLELGDSALYLCASSLALRGDQETQYFGPGTRLLVL.

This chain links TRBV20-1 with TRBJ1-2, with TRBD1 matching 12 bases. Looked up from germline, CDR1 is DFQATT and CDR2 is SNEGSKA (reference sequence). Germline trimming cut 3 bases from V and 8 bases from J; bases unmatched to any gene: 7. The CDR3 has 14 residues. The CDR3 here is CSASSGQGAEGYTF. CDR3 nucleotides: TGCAGTGCTAGTTCGGGACAGGGGGCAGAGGGCTACACCTTC.

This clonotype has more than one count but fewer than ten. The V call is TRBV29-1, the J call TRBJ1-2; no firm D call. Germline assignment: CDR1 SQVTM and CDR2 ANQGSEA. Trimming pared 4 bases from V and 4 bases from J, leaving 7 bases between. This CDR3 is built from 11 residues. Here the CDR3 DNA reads TGCAGCGTTGCTGGAAGCTATGGCTACACCTTC. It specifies CSVAGSYGYTF.

CDR3 sequence (DNA): TGTGCCAGCAGCCGGGACACCGCTATAGACTACACCTTC. It specifies CASSRDTAIDYTF. The chain couples TRBV9 to TRBJ1-2; D is perhaps TRBD1 (6 bases). The CDR3 contains 13 residues. Germline V gives CDR1 SGDLS, CDR2 YYNGEE. The V and J ends lost 4 bases and 10 bases respectively, with 17 bases between them.

The CDR3 loop is CASSADRGRGETQYF. The CDR3 DNA sequence: TGTGCCAGCAGTGCAGACAGGGGGCGGGGGGAGACCCAGTACTTC. The J gene is TRBJ2-5, the V gene TRBV2; 10 bases agree with TRBD1. This CDR3 region has 15 residues. Germline V gene lookup returns CDR1 SNHLY and CDR2 FYNNEI. V shed 4 bases and J 5 bases; nucleotides not matched to a gene: 7. The variable domain in full, with the rest retrieved from reference TRBV2 and TRBJ2-5, is EPEVTQTPSHQVTQMGQEVILRCVPISNHLYFYWYRQILGQKVEFLVSFYNNEISEKSEIFDDQFSVERPDGSNFTLKIRSTKLEDSAMYFCASSADRGRGETQYFGPGTRLLVL.

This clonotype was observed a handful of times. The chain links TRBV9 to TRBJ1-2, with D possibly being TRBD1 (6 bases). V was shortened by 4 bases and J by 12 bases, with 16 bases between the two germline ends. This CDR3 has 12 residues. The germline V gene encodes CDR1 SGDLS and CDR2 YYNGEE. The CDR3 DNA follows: TGTGCCAGCAGCCCACCGGGGGGGGCCGACACCTTC. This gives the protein CASSPPGGADTF.

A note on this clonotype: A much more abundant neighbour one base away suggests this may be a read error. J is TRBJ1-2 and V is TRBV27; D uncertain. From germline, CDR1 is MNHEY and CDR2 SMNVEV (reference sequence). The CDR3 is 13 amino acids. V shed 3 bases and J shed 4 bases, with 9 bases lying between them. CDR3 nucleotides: TGTGCCAGCAGTTTCGGAGGGTTCTATGGCTACACCTTC. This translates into CASSFGGFYGYTF.